This T cell receptor beta chain originates from a study of technical replicates of blood from several donors. The method was immunoSEQ multiplex PCR; TCRdb's version includes in-frame clones alone and lacks a portion of them. The sample yields under 95,000 clones, 85% to 95% seen once. The CDR3 runs 18 residues. Unmatched junction bases numbered 8, after V lost 6 bases and J lost 4 bases. Germline CDR1 reads SGHAT; CDR2 reads FQNNGV. Sequenced material: T cells isolated from PBMCs. This TCR was recovered from a human donor in good health. The chain has TRBV11-2 and TRBJ2-2, with 16 bases aligning to TRBD2. In nucleotides, the CDR3 is TGTGCCAGCAGGATTCCCGGGACTAGCGGGAGGGTCACCGGGGAGCTGTTTTTT. Its translation: CASRIPGTSGRVTGELFF.